The rows below give T cell receptor beta chains drawn from one sample of a study of blood T cell repertoires in COVID-19. Sequenced by immunoSEQ multiplex PCR; TCRdb stores in-frame clones only, minus some. Of around 250,000 clones listed, 65% to 85% are singletons. Sequenced material: peripheral blood. All receptors come from a man older than 75 with acute or convalescent COVID-19. Both conserved end residues are part of each CDR3. The order of the fields is D gene, J gene, V gene, CDR3 protein, CDR3 DNA. D genes are given only for firm matches.

. TRBJ2-5 TRBV9 CASSVGSGGEETQYF TGTGCCAGCAGCGTAGGATCGGGCGGGGAAGAGACCCAGTACTTC
. TRBJ1-2 TRBV7-9 CASSSSNAGYGYTF TGTGCCAGCAGCTCCAGCAACGCAGGGTATGGCTACACCTTC
TRBD2 TRBJ2-7 TRBV11-2 CASSLSSGPTYEQYF TGTGCCAGCAGCTTATCTAGCGGTCCCACCTACGAGCAGTACTTC
TRBD2 TRBJ2-1 TRBV27 CASSLGTSSSEQFF TGTGCCAGCAGTTTGGGGACTAGCTCTAGTGAGCAGTTCTTC
. TRBJ2-3 TRBV7-9 CASSSDSRASPSTDTQYF TGTGCCAGCAGCTCCGACTCGAGGGCCTCCCCTTCCACAGATACGCAGTATTTT
. TRBJ2-4 TRBV19 CASSIGPVAKNIQYF TGTGCCAGTAGTATAGGGCCCGTGGCCAAAAACATTCAGTACTTC
TRBD2 TRBJ2-2 TRBV4-2 CASSQEAEAGVHGELFF TGTGCCAGCAGCCAAGAAGCAGAGGCGGGGGTCCATGGGGAGCTGTTTTTT
TRBD1 TRBJ1-1 TRBV5-1 CASSPGQTLMNTEAFF TGCGCCAGCAGCCCGGGACAGACCTTGATGAACACTGAAGCTTTCTTT
. TRBJ1-5 TRBV10-3 CAISESRGGRNQPQHF TGTGCCATCAGTGAGTCGAGAGGAGGGCGGAATCAGCCCCAGCATTTT
. TRBJ2-2 TRBV7-2 CASSLARRARATGELFF TGTGCCAGCAGCTTAGCGCGAAGGGCCAGGGCCACCGGGGAGCTGTTTTTT